This entry concerns a single TCR beta chain. The sample originates from a study of T cells of healthy individuals. This CDR3 region has 11 residues. CDR1 and CDR2 (germline): SQVTM, ANQGSEA. Between the trimmed V and J ends, which lost 6 bases and 8 bases, there was a span of 13 bases. TCRdb re-derived calls from the 5' RACE reads in MiXCR, one entry per CDR3 protein. The sample holds about 57,000 distinct CDR3 sequences, about 16% seen once. The sequence came from a human donor in good health. The chain links TRBV29-1 to TRBJ1-1; the D gene is possibly TRBD1 (5 bases). CDR3 loop: CSVQREGEAFF. CDR3 in DNA: TGCAGCGTCCAGAGGGAGGGGGAAGCTTTCTTT.